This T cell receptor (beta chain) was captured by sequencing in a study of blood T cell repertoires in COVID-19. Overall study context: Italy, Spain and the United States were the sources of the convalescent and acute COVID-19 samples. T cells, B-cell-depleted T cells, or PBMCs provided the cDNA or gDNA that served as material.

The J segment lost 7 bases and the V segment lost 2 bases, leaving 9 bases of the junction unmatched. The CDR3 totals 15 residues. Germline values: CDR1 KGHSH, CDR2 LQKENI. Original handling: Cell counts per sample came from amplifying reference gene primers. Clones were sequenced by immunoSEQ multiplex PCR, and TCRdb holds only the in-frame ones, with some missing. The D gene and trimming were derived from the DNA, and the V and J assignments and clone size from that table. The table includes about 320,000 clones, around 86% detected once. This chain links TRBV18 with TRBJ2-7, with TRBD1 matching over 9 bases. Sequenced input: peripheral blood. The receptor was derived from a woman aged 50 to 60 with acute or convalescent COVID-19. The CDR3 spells CASSPYVQGAREQYF. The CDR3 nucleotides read TGTGCCAGCTCACCATACGTACAGGGGGCGAGGGAGCAGTACTTC.